Following are 6 T cell receptor beta chains from one sample sequenced in a study of CD8 T cells in Susac syndrome. Reverse transcription of roughly 0.45 to 1 ug RNA was performed with random hexamers. TCRdb passed the immunoSEQ multiplex PCR reads through MiXCR, listing each CDR3 protein once. The table records roughly 120,000 distinct CDR3 sequences, 90% to 95% of them present only once. Sequencing was carried out using CD4+ T cells from PBMCs. The receptors originated from a human donor with multiple sclerosis.

The CDR3 is CASSSPDRNSNQPQHF. The CDR3 nucleotides are TGTGCCAGCAGCTCCCCAGACAGGAATAGCAATCAGCCCCAGCATTTT. The chain couples TRBV7-2 to TRBJ1-5, with D maybe TRBD1 (6 bases). Deletions cut 4 bases from V and 0 bases from J, with 13 bases between. The CDR3 extends over 16 amino acids. From germline, CDR1 is SGHTA and CDR2 FQGNSA.

This clonotype has only a few counts. The rearrangement uses TRBV3-1 and TRBJ2-7; TRBD2 agrees at 7 bases. CDR1 and CDR2 (germline): LGHDT, YNNKEL (reference sequence). Trimming at V came to 8 bases and at J to 4 bases, leaving 8 bases not matched to a gene. CDR3 length: 13 residues. The CDR3 region is CASSPGDYYEQYF. In DNA, the CDR3 is TGTGCCAGCTCGCCCGGGGACTATTACGAGCAGTACTTC.

This chain connects TRBV30 to TRBJ1-1; 9 bases match TRBD1. Germline V gives CDR1 GTSNPN, CDR2 SVGIG (reference sequence). The CDR3 has 12 amino acids. The CDR3 nucleotides are TGTGCTCAACAGGGGGCATCCACTGAAGCTTTCTTT. It codes for CAQQGASTEAFF. Full variable domain (remainder filled in from reference TRBV30 and TRBJ1-1): SQTIHQWPATLVQPVGSPLSLECTVEGTSNPNLYWYRQAAGRGLQLLFYSVGIGQISSEVPQNLSASRPQDRQFILSSKKLLLSDSGFYLCAQQGASTEAFFGQGTRLTVV.

The rearrangement uses TRBV5-1 and TRBJ2-7; tentatively, D is TRBD1 (7 bases). Germline V CDR1 and CDR2: SGHRS, YFSETQ. The CDR3 covers 14 residues. Trimming removed 4 bases from V and 6 bases from J, with 17 bases in between. The CDR3 sequence: CASSPRPGGSEQYF. CDR3 coding DNA: TGCGCCAGCAGCCCGAGGCCAGGGGGGTCCGAGCAGTACTTC.

The rearrangement joins TRBV6-2 or TRBV6-3 to TRBJ2-7; weak D call: TRBD2 (6 bases). CDR1 and CDR2 (germline): MNHEY, SVGEGT. This CDR3 comprises 15 residues. V lost 7 bases and J lost 8, with 24 bases in between. The CDR3 loop is CASTDTGTLDKKQYF. CDR3 sequence (DNA): TGTGCCAGCACCGACACCGGGACTCTTGATAAGAAGCAGTACTTC.

This chain joins TRBV11-1 and TRBJ1-1; possibly TRBD1 for D (5 bases). The germline CDR1 and CDR2 sequences are SGHAT and FQDESV (reference sequence). The length of the CDR3 is 18 residues. Trimming stripped 0 bases from V and 1 base from J, with 18 bases between. The chain's CDR3 is CASSLAFSAGTANTEAFF. CDR3 DNA: TGTGCCAGCAGCTTAGCTTTTTCGGCAGGGACTGCGAACACTGAAGCTTTCTTT.